This T cell receptor (beta chain) was recorded in a study of cytomegalovirus exposure and HLA in healthy donors. General study results and limits: In a later analysis, at a false discovery rate of 0.05, approximately 16,000 TCR beta sequences matched HLA alleles.

As concerns this clone: Its antigen is undetermined. Distinct nucleotide sequences in the sample also encode this CDR3.

This PCR relied on a set of 60 Vbeta primers and 13 Jbeta primers. Repertoires were generated with immunoSEQ multiplex PCR, while TCRdb's copy carries only in-frame clones and drops some. The sample carries about 160,000 clones, approximately 78% recorded once. The V gene end was trimmed by 3 bases and the J gene end by 2 bases; junction bases not matched to a gene: 4. Germline CDR1 and CDR2: SGHAT and FQNNGV. The CDR3 sequence is 15 residues long. This TCR was recovered from a woman younger than 35 in good health and CMV-seronegative. Sequencing input: PBMCs. V is TRBV11-2 and J is TRBJ2-1; TRBD1 aligns across 7 bases. CDR3: CASSLAGGPYNEQFF. The CDR3 DNA follows: TGTGCCAGCAGCTTGGCAGGGGGACCCTACAATGAGCAGTTCTTC.